One and the same sample provided the 26 T cell receptor beta chains below, sequenced in a study of T cells expressing NK-cell markers. TCRdb re-called the 5' RACE reads; one entry per CDR3 protein, DNA not given. Here the sample table reports about 460,000 distinct CDR3 sequences. Specimen: blood T cells: a sorted CD56 or NKG2C T cell subset, CD4+ or CD8+ T cells, or bulk PBMC T cells (not recorded which). The source is a woman in her forties or fifties in good health.

The chain combines TRBV6-5 with TRBJ2-4. The germline V gene has CDR1 MNHEY and CDR2 SVGAGI. The CDR3 is made up of 14 amino acids. CDR3 protein: CASSYGHTPNIQYF.

V is TRBV12-3 or TRBV12-4 and J is TRBJ2-3; TCRdb reports TRBD2, a call that lacks DNA to check it against. The CDR3 is 17 residues long. The chain's CDR3 is CASSFTSGRVVTDTQYF.

This chain links TRBV6-5 with TRBJ2-3; TCRdb's D gene call, TRBD1, goes unchecked for lack of DNA. CDR3 length: 13 residues. Germline loops: CDR1 MNHEY, CDR2 SVGAGI. The CDR3 region is CASTQGALDTQYF.

CDR3 protein: CSATSLASGEQYF. The gene calls are TRBV29-1 and TRBJ2-7; TCRdb lists TRBD2, though no DNA is available to test this call. Germline V gene lookup returns CDR1 SQVTM and CDR2 ANQGSEA. The CDR3 contains 13 residues.

V usage is TRBV20-1 and J usage is TRBJ2-1; TCRdb picks TRBD1, but there is no DNA to check that call. Germline CDR1 DFQATT, CDR2 SNEGSKA (reference sequence). The CDR3 loop spans 14 amino acids. The CDR3 loop reads CSAIPGGSVNEQFF.

The V gene is TRBV9, the J gene TRBJ2-4; the D call of TRBD1 rests on TCRdb alone, since no DNA is present to check it. The CDR3 runs 14 residues. In germline, CDR1 is SGDLS, CDR2 YYNGEE. CDR3 loop: CASSGGLAKNIQYF. Based on the CDR3 plus reference TRBV9 and TRBJ2-4, the full variable domain is DSGVTQTPKHLITATGQRVTLRCSPRSGDLSVYWYQQSLDQGLQFLIQYYNGEERAKGNILERFSAQQFPDLHSELNLSSLELGDSALYFCASSGGLAKNIQYFGAGTRLSVL.

The chain carries TRBV4-1 and TRBJ2-1; TCRdb picks TRBD2, but there is no DNA to check that call. The CDR3 is 18 amino acids. Germline V gives CDR1 MGHRA, CDR2 YSYEKL. The CDR3 sequence: CASSQVHFSASSYNEQFF.

The J gene is TRBJ2-7, the V gene TRBV11-2. The CDR3 totals 13 residues. Germline CDR1 SGHAT, CDR2 FQNNGV. The CDR3: CASSWWASYEQYF.

The CDR3 reads CASSFRTGLAGQETQYF. The rearrangement joins TRBV27 to TRBJ2-5; no DNA is available, so the TRBD2 call from TCRdb remains unchecked. CDR3 length: 17 residues. Germline V gives CDR1 MNHEY, CDR2 SMNVEV (reference sequence).

J is TRBJ2-7 and V is TRBV18; TCRdb gives TRBD1 as the D gene, but with no DNA this cannot be confirmed. CDR3 length: 16 residues. CDR1 is KGHSH, CDR2 LQKENI, per germline. The CDR3 here is CASSRYSGTDHYEQYF.

The chain has TRBV12-3 or TRBV12-4 and TRBJ2-1; TCRdb returns TRBD2, unconfirmable since there is no DNA. The CDR3 contains 14 residues. The CDR3: CASSLGWEGNEQFF.

The J gene is TRBJ2-1, the V gene TRBV7-9. This CDR3 region has 15 residues. Looked up from germline, CDR1 is SEHNR and CDR2 is FQNEAQ (reference sequence). The CDR3 sequence: CASSLAGGPTNEQFF.

This chain joins TRBV15 and TRBJ2-5; TCRdb picks TRBD2, but there is no DNA to check that call. This CDR3 spans 15 amino acids. Germline V gene lookup returns CDR1 LNHNV and CDR2 YYDKDF (reference sequence). CDR3 residues: CATSALGSGSETQYF.

This sequence joins TRBV5-1 and TRBJ1-2; the D gene TCRdb calls, TRBD1, cannot be checked with no DNA. Germline V gives CDR1 SGHRS, CDR2 YFSETQ. The CDR3 is 15 amino acids. This CDR3 reads CASSFFGQGEDGYTF.

This sequence joins TRBV2 and TRBJ2-7. Germline V gene lookup returns CDR1 SNHLY and CDR2 FYNNEI. This CDR3 has 11 residues. CDR3 loop: CASCEGYEQYF.

The rearrangement links TRBV7-2 to TRBJ2-1. The germline gives CDR1 SGHTA, CDR2 FQGNSA. The CDR3 is 16 amino acids. The CDR3 loop reads CASSLVWSVGYNEQFF.

The genes are TRBV11-2 and TRBJ1-1; TCRdb's D call of TRBD1 is untestable without DNA. There are 15 residues in the CDR3. Germline CDR1 SGHAT, CDR2 FQNNGV. CDR3 sequence reads: CASSSSDVGDTEAFF.

The rearrangement uses TRBV11-3 and TRBJ2-1. The germline gives CDR1 SGHNT, CDR2 YENEEA. The CDR3 spans 12 residues. CDR3 sequence: CASSTHRNEQFF.

The chain links TRBV6-5 to TRBJ1-4; TCRdb selects TRBD1, and the lack of DNA leaves this call unchecked. The germline gives CDR1 MNHEY, CDR2 SVGAGI. The CDR3 is 14 residues long. CDR3 protein: CASSSTGGNEKLFF.

The V and J genes are TRBV7-2 and TRBJ2-7; TCRdb designates TRBD1, a call that cannot be tested without DNA. The CDR3 sequence is 14 residues long. CDR1 and CDR2 from the germline V gene are SGHTA and FQGNSA. CDR3: CASSASGTAYEQYF.

V and J are TRBV6-1 and TRBJ2-3; TCRdb's D call, TRBD2, is unchecked because there is no DNA. This CDR3 is 12 amino acids long. Germline assignment: CDR1 MNHNS and CDR2 SASEGT. CDR3 sequence reads: CASSDSHYTQYF.

The rearrangement links TRBV12-3 or TRBV12-4 to TRBJ1-2; the D call from TCRdb, TRBD1, cannot be confirmed without DNA. This CDR3 has 15 residues. The chain's CDR3 is CASSLMAGGFYGYTF.

The genes are TRBV29-1 and TRBJ1-2. The length of the CDR3 is 12 residues. Germline-derived CDR1 and CDR2 are SQVTM and ANQGSEA. The CDR3 here is CSFDGPVYGYTF.

The V gene is TRBV20-1, the J gene TRBJ1-4; checking the TCRdb D call of TRBD1 is not possible without DNA. This CDR3 region has 13 residues. Germline CDR1 reads DFQATT; CDR2 reads SNEGSKA (reference sequence). The CDR3 loop reads CSARRTENEKLFF.

The chain recombines TRBV12-3 or TRBV12-4 with TRBJ2-5; TCRdb's D call of TRBD1 is untestable without DNA. The CDR3 is 17 residues long. The CDR3 reads CASSFRGGGPKQETQYF.

V and J are TRBV19 and TRBJ2-5. The CDR3 consists of 12 residues. Germline V CDR1 and CDR2: LNHDA, SQIVND (reference sequence). CDR3 loop: CASSQMAKTQYF.